Presented here are 12 T cell receptor beta chains from one specimen sequenced in a study of blood T cells in healthy people across ages. For the second PCR, which ran for 7 to 11 cycles, a sample-barcoded 5' primer and a J-beta primer mix were used. From the 5' RACE reads, TCRdb called clonotypes with MiXCR, one entry per CDR3 protein. In the table there are 1.5 million to 2 million distinct CDR3 sequences, approximately 30% of which are singletons. Source material: blood. The origin of the receptors is a woman aged 25 to 45 in good health.

This sequence joins TRBV6-6 and TRBJ2-5; 11 nucleotides agree with TRBD2. From germline, CDR1 is MNHNY and CDR2 SVGAGI (reference sequence). J gave up 4 bases and V 7 bases, and 8 bases lay outside the gene matches. This CDR3 has 15 amino acids. CDR3 protein: CASNPGLAVGETQYF. The CDR3 bases are TGTGCCAGCAACCCGGGACTAGCGGTGGGAGAGACCCAGTACTTC.

As for this clonotype: With a much larger clone just one base away, this may be a read error. The rearrangement joins TRBV20-1 to TRBJ2-6, with a weak D call TRBD2 (5 bases). The CDR3 loop spans 14 amino acids. V lost 3 bases and J 7 bases, leaving 13 bases between the germline ends. The germline V gene encodes CDR1 DFQATT and CDR2 SNEGSKA (reference sequence). The CDR3 DNA is TGCAGTGCTAGTCCCCTCCCGGGAGCCAACGTCCTGACTTTC. Amino acid sequence: CSASPLPGANVLTF.

This clonotype was counted many times. The rearrangement uses TRBV28 and TRBJ2-3; no reliable D call. V was pared by 8 bases and J by 2 bases, with 11 bases between. Germline CDR1 reads MDHEN; CDR2 reads SYDVKM. The CDR3 consists of 13 residues. As DNA, the CDR3 is TGTGCCAGCCTCGACCCCTCCACAGATACGCAGTATTTT. Its protein is CASLDPSTDTQYF. Together with reference TRBV28 and TRBJ2-3, the CDR3 gives the full variable domain: DVKVTQSSRYLVKRTGEKVFLECVQDMDHENMFWYRQDPGLGLRLIYFSYDVKMKEKGDIPEGYSVSREKKERFSLILESASTNQTSMYLCASLDPSTDTQYFGPGTRLTVL.

On this clonotype itself: One junction end disagrees with the germline gene, perhaps due to a read error. The rearrangement links TRBV29-1 to TRBJ2-7; no clear D gene. CDR1 and CDR2 from the germline V gene are SQVTM and ANQGSEA. This CDR3 comprises 15 residues. This CDR3 reads CSVTIQVAFSYDQYF. The CDR3 coding sequence is TGCAGCGTCACTATCCAGGTCGCTTTTTCCTACGATCAGTACTTC.

This chain connects TRBV5-6 to TRBJ1-2; D uncertain. The germline CDR1 and CDR2 sequences are SGHDT and YYEEEE. Trimming removed 4 bases from V and 0 bases from J, with 10 bases in between. The CDR3 length is 14 residues. The CDR3 DNA reads as TGTGCCAGCAGCCGGCGGGGAACTAACTATGGCTACACCTTC. It specifies CASSRRGTNYGYTF.

This clonotype came up a few times. The chain uses TRBV9 and TRBJ1-5, with 11 bases aligning to TRBD1. Germline values: CDR1 SGDLS, CDR2 YYNGEE. With 2 bases clipped from V and 7 bases from J, the junction kept 8 bases outside the gene matches. The CDR3 runs to 16 residues. The CDR3 loop is CASSVGTGGSGQPQHF. CDR3 nucleotide sequence: TGTGCCAGCAGCGTTGGGACAGGGGGGTCTGGCCAGCCCCAGCATTTT.

The rearrangement links TRBV5-1 to TRBJ2-5, with 13 bases lining up with TRBD2. Germline-derived CDR1 and CDR2 are SGHRS and YFSETQ. The length of the CDR3 is 18 residues. J lost 2 bases, V lost 1 base, and 8 bases had no gene match. CDR3 loop: CASSLRTSGGKSQETQYF. The CDR3 region has the DNA TGCGCCAGCAGCTTGAGGACTAGCGGGGGAAAATCACAAGAGACCCAGTACTTC. The whole variable domain, filled in from reference TRBV5-1 and TRBJ2-5, reads KAGVTQTPRYLIKTRGQQVTLSCSPISGHRSVSWYQQTPGQGLQFLFEYFSETQRNKGNFPGRFSGRQFSNSRSEMNVSTLELGDSALYLCASSLRTSGGKSQETQYFGPGTRLLVL.

The chain links TRBV3-1 to TRBJ1-6; unclear D gene. With 4 bases removed from V and 8 bases from J, the gap between germline ends came to 15 bases. This CDR3 has 15 residues. Germline V gene data show CDR1 as LGHDT and CDR2 as YNNKEL (reference sequence). The CDR3: CASSPRGLVDSPLHF. The DNA for the CDR3 is TGTGCCAGCAGCCCTCGGGGTTTAGTCGATTCACCCCTCCACTTT.

The CDR3 is CASSHDIRTSYNEQFF. The CDR3 region has the DNA TGTGCCAGCAGTCATGACATTCGCACATCCTACAATGAGCAGTTCTTC. The chain employs TRBV28 and TRBJ2-1, with no clear D. Trimming stripped 5 bases from V and 1 base from J, with 15 bases between. From germline, CDR1 is MDHEN and CDR2 SYDVKM. The CDR3 has 16 amino acids.

This clonotype was counted a few times. V usage is TRBV7-7 and J usage is TRBJ2-3; D is ambiguous. CDR1 is SSHAT and CDR2 is FNYEAQ in the germline V gene (reference sequence). CDR3 length: 14 residues. Trimming stripped 1 base from V and 2 bases from J, with 7 bases between. The CDR3 region is CASSLDLHTDTQYF. The CDR3 region has the DNA TGTGCCAGCAGCTTAGATCTACACACAGATACGCAGTATTTT.

The chain has TRBV6-5 and TRBJ2-1, with 13 bases identical to TRBD2. Germline V gene lookup returns CDR1 MNHEY and CDR2 SVGAGI. V was clipped by 5 bases and J by 7 bases; unmatched bases: 8. This CDR3 spans 16 amino acids. The chain's CDR3 is CASSTVLLAGGNEQFF. CDR3 nucleotide sequence: TGTGCCAGCAGTACCGTGTTACTAGCGGGGGGGAATGAGCAGTTCTTC.

This clonotype was seen at least ten times. This rearrangement joins TRBV7-3 to TRBJ2-3, with D maybe TRBD2 (6 bases). The CDR3 length is 15 residues. CDR1 SGHTA and CDR2 FQGTGA come from the germline V gene. Trimming left V 5 bases short and J 0 bases short, with 12 bases between. CDR3: CASSPAGTSTDTQYF. DNA of the CDR3: TGTGCCAGCAGCCCCGCCGGGACTAGCACAGATACGCAGTATTTT.